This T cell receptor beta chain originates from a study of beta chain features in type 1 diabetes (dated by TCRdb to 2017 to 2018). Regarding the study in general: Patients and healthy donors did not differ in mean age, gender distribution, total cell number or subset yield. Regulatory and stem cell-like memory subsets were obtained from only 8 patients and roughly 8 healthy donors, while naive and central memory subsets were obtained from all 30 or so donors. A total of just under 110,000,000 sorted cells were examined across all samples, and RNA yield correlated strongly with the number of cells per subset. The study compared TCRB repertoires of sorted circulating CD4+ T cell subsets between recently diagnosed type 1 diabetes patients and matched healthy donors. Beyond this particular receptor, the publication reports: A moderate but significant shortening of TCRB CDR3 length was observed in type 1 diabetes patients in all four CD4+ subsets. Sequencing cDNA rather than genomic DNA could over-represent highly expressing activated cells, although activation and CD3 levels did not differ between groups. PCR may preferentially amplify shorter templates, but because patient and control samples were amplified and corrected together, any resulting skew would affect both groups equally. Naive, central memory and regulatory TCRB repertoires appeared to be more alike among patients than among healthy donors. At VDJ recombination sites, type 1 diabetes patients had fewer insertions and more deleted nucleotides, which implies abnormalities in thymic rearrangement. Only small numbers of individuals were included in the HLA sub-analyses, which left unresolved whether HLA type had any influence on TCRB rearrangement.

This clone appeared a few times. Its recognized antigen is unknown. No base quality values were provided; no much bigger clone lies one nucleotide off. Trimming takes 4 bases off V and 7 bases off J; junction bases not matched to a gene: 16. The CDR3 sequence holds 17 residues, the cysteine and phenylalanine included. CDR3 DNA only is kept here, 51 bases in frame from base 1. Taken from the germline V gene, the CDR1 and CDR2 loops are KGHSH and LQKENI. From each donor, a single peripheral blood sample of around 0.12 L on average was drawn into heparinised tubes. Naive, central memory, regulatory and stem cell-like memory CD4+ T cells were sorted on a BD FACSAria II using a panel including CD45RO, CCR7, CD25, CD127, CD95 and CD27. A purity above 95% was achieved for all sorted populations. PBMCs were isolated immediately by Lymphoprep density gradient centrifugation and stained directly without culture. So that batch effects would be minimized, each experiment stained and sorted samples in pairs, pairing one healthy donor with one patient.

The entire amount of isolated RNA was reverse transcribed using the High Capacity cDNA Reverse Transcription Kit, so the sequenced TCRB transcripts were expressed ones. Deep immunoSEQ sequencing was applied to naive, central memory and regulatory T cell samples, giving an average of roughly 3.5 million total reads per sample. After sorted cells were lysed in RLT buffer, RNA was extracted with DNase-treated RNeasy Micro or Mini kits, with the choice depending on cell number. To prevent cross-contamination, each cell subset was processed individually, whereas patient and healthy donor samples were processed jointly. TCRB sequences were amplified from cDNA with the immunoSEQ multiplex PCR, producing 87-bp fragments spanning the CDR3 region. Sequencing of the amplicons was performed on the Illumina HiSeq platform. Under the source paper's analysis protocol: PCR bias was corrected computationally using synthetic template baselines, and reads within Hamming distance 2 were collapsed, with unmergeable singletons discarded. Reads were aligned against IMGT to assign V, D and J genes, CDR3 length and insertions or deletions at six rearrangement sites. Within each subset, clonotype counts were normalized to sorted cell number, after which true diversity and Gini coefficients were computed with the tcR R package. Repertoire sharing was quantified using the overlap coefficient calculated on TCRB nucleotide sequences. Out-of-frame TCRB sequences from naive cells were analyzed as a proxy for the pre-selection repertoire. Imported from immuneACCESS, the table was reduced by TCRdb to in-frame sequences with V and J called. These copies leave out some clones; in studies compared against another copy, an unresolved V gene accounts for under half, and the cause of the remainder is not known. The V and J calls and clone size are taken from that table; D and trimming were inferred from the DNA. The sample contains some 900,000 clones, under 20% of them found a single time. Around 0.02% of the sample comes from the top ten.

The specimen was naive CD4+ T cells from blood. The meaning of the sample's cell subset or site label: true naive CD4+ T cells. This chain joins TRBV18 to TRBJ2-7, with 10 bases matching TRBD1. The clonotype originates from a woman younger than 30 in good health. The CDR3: CASSRQGANLASSEQYF. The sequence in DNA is TGTGCCAGCTCACGACAGGGGGCTAATTTAGCCTCTAGTGAGCAGTACTTC.